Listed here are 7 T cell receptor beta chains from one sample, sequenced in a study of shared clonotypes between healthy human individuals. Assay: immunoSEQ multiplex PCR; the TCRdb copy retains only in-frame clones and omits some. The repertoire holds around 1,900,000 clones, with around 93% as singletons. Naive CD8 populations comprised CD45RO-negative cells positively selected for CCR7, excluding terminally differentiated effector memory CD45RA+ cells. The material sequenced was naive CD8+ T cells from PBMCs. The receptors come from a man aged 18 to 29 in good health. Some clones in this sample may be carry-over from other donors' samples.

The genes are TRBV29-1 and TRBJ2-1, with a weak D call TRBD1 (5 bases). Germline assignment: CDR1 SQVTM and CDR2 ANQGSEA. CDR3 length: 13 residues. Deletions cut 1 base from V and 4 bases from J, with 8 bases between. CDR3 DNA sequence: TGCAGCGTTGAAGCGGCAGGGTACAATGAGCAGTTCTTC. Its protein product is CSVEAAGYNEQFF.

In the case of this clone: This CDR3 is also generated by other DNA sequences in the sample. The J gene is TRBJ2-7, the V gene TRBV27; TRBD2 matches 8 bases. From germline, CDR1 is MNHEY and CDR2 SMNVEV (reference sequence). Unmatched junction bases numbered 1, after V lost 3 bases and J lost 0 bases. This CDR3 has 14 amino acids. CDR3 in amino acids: CASSFSGSSYEQYF. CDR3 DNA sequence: TGTGCCAGCAGTTTCAGCGGGAGCTCCTACGAGCAGTACTTC.

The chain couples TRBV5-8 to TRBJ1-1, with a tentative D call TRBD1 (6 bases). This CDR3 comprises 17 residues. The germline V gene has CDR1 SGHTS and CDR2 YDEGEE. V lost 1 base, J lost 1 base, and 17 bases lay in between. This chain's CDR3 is CASSLLPPGTSNTEAFF. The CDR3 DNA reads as TGTGCCAGCAGCTTGCTACCCCCCGGGACATCGAACACTGAAGCTTTCTTT.

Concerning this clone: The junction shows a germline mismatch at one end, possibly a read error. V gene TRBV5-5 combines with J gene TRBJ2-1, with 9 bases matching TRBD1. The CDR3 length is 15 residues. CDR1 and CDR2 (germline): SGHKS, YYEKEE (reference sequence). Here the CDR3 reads CASRLDRGAYNEQFF. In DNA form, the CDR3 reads TGTGCCAGCAGATTGGACAGGGGAGCCTACAATGAGCAGTTCTTC.

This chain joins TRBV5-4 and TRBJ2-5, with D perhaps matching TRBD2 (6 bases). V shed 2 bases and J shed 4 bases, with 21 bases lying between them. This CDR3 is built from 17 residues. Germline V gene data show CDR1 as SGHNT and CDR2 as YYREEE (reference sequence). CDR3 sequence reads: CASSLGRRGRRGETQYF. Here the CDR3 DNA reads TGTGCCAGCAGCTTAGGTCGCCGAGGGAGGCGGGGAGAGACCCAGTACTTC.

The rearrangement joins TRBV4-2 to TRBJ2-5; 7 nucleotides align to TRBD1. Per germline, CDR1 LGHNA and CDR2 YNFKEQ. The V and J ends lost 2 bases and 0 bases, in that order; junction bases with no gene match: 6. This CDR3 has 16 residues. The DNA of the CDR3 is TGTGCCAGCAGCCAACTTTGGGACAGAGACCAAGAGACCCAGTACTTC. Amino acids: CASSQLWDRDQETQYF.

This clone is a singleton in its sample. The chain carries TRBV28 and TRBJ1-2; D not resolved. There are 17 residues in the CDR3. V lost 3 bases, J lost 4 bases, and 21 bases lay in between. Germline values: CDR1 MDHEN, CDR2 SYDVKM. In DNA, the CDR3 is TGTGCCAGCAGTTTGCCCTACACGGACGGGGTCCGCTATGGCTACACCTTC. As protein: CASSLPYTDGVRYGYTF.